One and the same sample provided the 21 T cell receptor beta chains below, sequenced in a study of STAT5B mutations in CD4+ large granular lymphocyte leukemia. The method was immunoSEQ multiplex PCR; TCRdb's version includes in-frame clones alone and lacks a portion of them. The sample consists of about 29,000 clones, 65% to 80% of them appearing once. Sequenced input: CD4+ T cells from blood buffy coats. Receptor source: a human donor in good health.

The chain links TRBV9 to TRBJ2-5; possibly TRBD1 for D (6 bases). Germline lookup yields CDR1 SGDLS and CDR2 YYNGEE. Trimming cost V 6 bases and J 2 bases, with 11 bases left between them. The CDR3 covers 13 residues. CDR3 loop: CASKGQGQETQYF. CDR3 nucleotides: TGTGCCAGCAAAGGGCAGGGGCAAGAGACCCAGTACTTC. Using reference TRBV9 and TRBJ2-5 for the parts outside the CDR3, the full variable domain is DSGVTQTPKHLITATGQRVTLRCSPRSGDLSVYWYQQSLDQGLQFLIQYYNGEERAKGNILERFSAQQFPDLHSELNLSSLELGDSALYFCASKGQGQETQYFGPGTRLLVL.

This clone came up a few times. This sequence joins TRBV19 and TRBJ1-6; D not resolved. V was clipped by 0 bases and J by 7 bases, with 7 bases between them. The CDR3 is made up of 14 amino acids. Per the germline V gene, CDR1 is LNHDA and CDR2 is SQIVND (reference sequence). DNA for the CDR3: TGTGCCAGTAGTATAGAGACGAGGAATTCACCCCTCCACTTT. Translation gives CASSIETRNSPLHF.

The chain joins TRBV2 to TRBJ2-5; TRBD2 aligns across 8 bases. Trimming took 10 bases from V and 1 from J; bases not matched to a gene: 8. Per germline, CDR1 SNHLY and CDR2 FYNNEI. The CDR3 sequence is 14 residues long. In DNA, the CDR3 is TGTGCCAACCTCCAACGGGGGGGCCAAGAGACCCAGTACTTC. It encodes CANLQRGGQETQYF.

The chain recombines TRBV7-2 with TRBJ2-5; 10 nucleotides align to TRBD2. The germline V gene encodes CDR1 SGHTA and CDR2 FQGNSA. The CDR3 extends over 16 amino acids. V gave up 2 bases and J gave up 1 base; unmatched junction bases: 4. This chain's CDR3 is CASSLRSGGVQETQYF. The CDR3 coding sequence is TGTGCCAGCAGCTTAAGGAGCGGGGGGGTCCAAGAGACCCAGTACTTC.

CDR3: CASSELGREAYGYTF. CDR3 nucleotide sequence: TGTGCCAGCAGTGAATTGGGCAGGGAAGCCTATGGCTACACCTTC. This chain links TRBV2 with TRBJ1-2; D perhaps matches TRBD1 (5 bases). From germline, CDR1 is SNHLY and CDR2 FYNNEI. Trimming shortened V by 2 bases and J by 4 bases, and 14 bases separated the two germline ends. The CDR3 contains 15 residues.

V is TRBV7-8 and J is TRBJ1-6, with D hard to call. The CDR3 sequence is 13 residues long. The V end lost 1 base, the J end lost 12 bases, and 10 bases lay between the germline ends. The germline gives CDR1 SGHVS, CDR2 FQNEAQ. In DNA, the CDR3 is TGTGCCAGCAGCTTAGGACAACAGCTACCCCTCCACTTT. The encoded protein is CASSLGQQLPLHF.

The chain couples TRBV7-2 to TRBJ2-2, with D perhaps matching TRBD2 (6 bases). This CDR3 region has 16 residues. Per the germline V gene, CDR1 is SGHTA and CDR2 is FQGNSA. The V end lost 4 bases, the J end lost 0 bases, and 12 bases lay between the germline ends. This CDR3 reads CASSSVRLANTGELFF. The CDR3 nucleotides read TGTGCCAGCAGCTCTGTGAGACTAGCGAACACCGGGGAGCTGTTTTTT.

The CDR3 DNA reads TGTGCCAGCAGCCTGGGGACTAGCGGGGGGGCCAGAAATGAGCAGTTCTTC. Its protein product is CASSLGTSGGARNEQFF. The chain couples TRBV5-5 to TRBJ2-1; 16 positions match TRBD2. Trimming removed 4 bases from V and 7 bases from J; junction bases left unmatched: 8. The V gene's germline CDR1 is SGHKS and CDR2 YYEKEE (reference sequence). The CDR3 loop spans 17 amino acids.

This clone was picked up a small number of times. This sequence joins TRBV5-1 and TRBJ1-2; perhaps TRBD1 as D (5 bases). With 0 bases removed from V and 8 bases from J, the gap between germline ends came to 14 bases. The CDR3 runs to 14 residues. Germline V gene lookup returns CDR1 SGHRS and CDR2 YFSETQ. The CDR3 is CASSLEEGRGGYTF. In nucleotides, the CDR3 is TGCGCCAGCAGCTTGGAGGAGGGAAGGGGCGGCTACACCTTC.

The rearrangement uses TRBV6-6 and TRBJ1-3; D is perhaps TRBD1 (6 bases). The CDR3 is 15 residues long. In germline, CDR1 is MNHNY, CDR2 SVGAGI (reference sequence). V lost 4 bases to trimming and J lost 4 bases, with 14 bases between them. CDR3 amino acids: CASSLSDRPGNTIYF. CDR3 sequence (DNA): TGTGCCAGCAGTTTATCCGACAGGCCCGGAAACACCATATATTTT.

The chain recombines TRBV5-1 with TRBJ2-1, with D hard to call. The CDR3 has 15 residues. Germline assignment: CDR1 SGHRS and CDR2 YFSETQ. Trimming left V 5 bases short and J 6 bases short, with 18 bases between. The CDR3 coding sequence is TGCGCCAGCAGGCTCGGCGCCGCCAGAAGCAATGAGCAGTTCTTC. Protein sequence: CASRLGAARSNEQFF.

The chain uses TRBV5-8 and TRBJ2-3; 10 bases align to TRBD1. This CDR3 has 17 amino acids. Germline-derived CDR1 and CDR2 are SGHTS and YDEGEE. After removal of 5 bases from V and 2 bases from J, the junction contained 11 bases not matched to a gene. CDR3 protein: CASRPGVGTGATDTQYF. CDR3 bases: TGTGCCAGCAGACCTGGGGTCGGGACAGGGGCCACAGATACGCAGTATTTT.

V is TRBV4-3 and J is TRBJ2-1, with D possibly being TRBD1 or TRBD2 (5 bases each). CDR3 length equals 17 residues. Trimming shortened V by 0 bases and J by 0 bases, and 12 bases separated the two germline ends. From germline, CDR1 is LGHNA and CDR2 YSLEER. CDR3 sequence: CASSQEGPGSSYNEQFF. The CDR3 DNA reads as TGCGCCAGCAGCCAAGAGGGTCCAGGGAGCTCCTACAATGAGCAGTTCTTC.

The chain uses TRBV4-1 and TRBJ2-5; 14 nucleotides align to TRBD2. The germline gives CDR1 MGHRA, CDR2 YSYEKL. CDR3 length: 18 amino acids. J was trimmed by 5 bases and V by 4 bases; bases with no gene match: 12. CDR3 coding DNA: TGCGCCAGCAGCCCTCGACTAGCGGGGGGGACTGAGGTGGAGACCCAGTACTTC. It specifies CASSPRLAGGTEVETQYF.

The J gene is TRBJ1-2, the V gene TRBV4-1; possibly TRBD1 for D (5 bases). CDR3 length: 15 amino acids. The V gene's germline CDR1 is MGHRA and CDR2 YSYEKL. V lost 3 bases and J 4 bases, leaving 15 bases between the germline ends. CDR3 region: CASSHAAAGVYGYTF. The CDR3 DNA follows: TGCGCCAGCAGCCACGCAGCGGCGGGGGTCTATGGCTACACCTTC.

Written as DNA, the CDR3 is TGTGCCAGTAGTCTGTCTCTTTCGACAGATACGCAGTATTTT. It codes for CASSLSLSTDTQYF. The chain has TRBV19 and TRBJ2-3, with D unclear. Deletions cut 5 bases from V and 3 bases from J, with 12 bases between. The CDR3 runs to 14 residues. CDR1 is LNHDA and CDR2 is SQIVND in the germline V gene (reference sequence).

This clone was seen a single time. The CDR3 loop is CASSTGEIGNTIYF. The CDR3 DNA sequence: TGTGCCAGCAGTACAGGGGAAATAGGAAACACCATATATTTT. The V call is TRBV6-6, the J call TRBJ1-3; 7 bases match TRBD1. V was clipped by 5 bases and J by 4 bases; unmatched bases: 5. The CDR3 runs 14 residues. Germline V lookup: CDR1 MNHNY, CDR2 SVGAGI (reference sequence).

The chain is built from TRBV21-1 and TRBJ1-6; TRBD1 reflects the table's D call only, with no check against the DNA. TRBV21-1 represents a pseudogene. This CDR3 region has 16 residues. Here the CDR3 reads CATPNRGKSYNSPLHF. CDR3 nucleotide sequence: TGTGCCACCCCCAACAGGGGTAAATCCTATAATTCACCCCTCCACTTT.

This chain joins TRBV10-3 and TRBJ2-1, with 13 bases lining up with TRBD2. Unmatched junction bases numbered 13, after V lost 2 bases and J lost 9 bases. This CDR3 is 18 amino acids long. From germline, CDR1 is ENHRY and CDR2 SYGVKD. CDR3 protein: CAISEPTLTSGGAFEQFF. The CDR3 DNA is TGTGCCATCAGTGAGCCGACCCTTACTAGCGGGGGGGCTTTTGAGCAGTTCTTC.

J is TRBJ2-4 and V is TRBV28; 8 nucleotides line up with TRBD2. Germline trimming cut 5 bases from V and 5 bases from J; bases unmatched to any gene: 8. The germline CDR1 and CDR2 sequences are MDHEN and SYDVKM. This CDR3 region has 15 residues. The CDR3 nucleotides are TGTGCCAGCAGTCCCCTAGGTAGCGGGGAAAACATTCAGTACTTC. It is translated as CASSPLGSGENIQYF.

The V gene is TRBV18, the J gene TRBJ1-4; 7 bases match TRBD1. The CDR3 has 15 residues. In germline, CDR1 is KGHSH, CDR2 LQKENI. V lost 3 bases to trimming and J lost 6 bases; unmatched junction nucleotides: 7. The CDR3 DNA reads as TGTGCCAGCTCACCCTCGCGGGGACAGCATGAAAAACTGTTTTTT. This encodes CASSPSRGQHEKLFF.